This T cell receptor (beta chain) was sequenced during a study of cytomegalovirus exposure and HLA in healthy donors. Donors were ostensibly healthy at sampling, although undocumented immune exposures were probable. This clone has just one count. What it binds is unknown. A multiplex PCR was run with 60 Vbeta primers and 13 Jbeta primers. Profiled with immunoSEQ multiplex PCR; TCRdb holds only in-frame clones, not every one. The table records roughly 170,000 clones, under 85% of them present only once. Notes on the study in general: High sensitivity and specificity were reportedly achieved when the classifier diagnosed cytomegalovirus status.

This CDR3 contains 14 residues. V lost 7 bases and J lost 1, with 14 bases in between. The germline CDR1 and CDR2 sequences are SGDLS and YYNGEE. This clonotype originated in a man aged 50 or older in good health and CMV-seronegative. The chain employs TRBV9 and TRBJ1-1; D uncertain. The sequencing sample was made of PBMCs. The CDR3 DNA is TGTGCCAGCGGATTCTTGTCAGGGAACACTGAAGCTTTCTTT. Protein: CASGFLSGNTEAFF.